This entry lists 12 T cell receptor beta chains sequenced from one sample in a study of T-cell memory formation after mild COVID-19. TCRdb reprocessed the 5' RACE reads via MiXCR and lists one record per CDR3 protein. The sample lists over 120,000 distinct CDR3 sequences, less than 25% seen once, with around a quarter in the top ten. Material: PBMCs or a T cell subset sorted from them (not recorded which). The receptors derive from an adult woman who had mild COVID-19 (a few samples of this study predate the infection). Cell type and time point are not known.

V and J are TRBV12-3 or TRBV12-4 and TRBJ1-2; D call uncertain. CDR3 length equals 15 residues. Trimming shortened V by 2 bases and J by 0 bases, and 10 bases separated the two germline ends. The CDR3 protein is CASSLLGSSNYGYTF. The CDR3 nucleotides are TGTGCCAGCAGTTTACTCGGGAGTTCTAACTATGGCTACACCTTC.

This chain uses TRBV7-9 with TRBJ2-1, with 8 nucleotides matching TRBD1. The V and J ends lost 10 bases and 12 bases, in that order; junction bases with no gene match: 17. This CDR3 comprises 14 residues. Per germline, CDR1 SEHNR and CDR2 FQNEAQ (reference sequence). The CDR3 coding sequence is TGTGCCACGGATCCCGGGACAGGAGGCCTGGGGCAGTTCTTC. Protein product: CATDPGTGGLGQFF.

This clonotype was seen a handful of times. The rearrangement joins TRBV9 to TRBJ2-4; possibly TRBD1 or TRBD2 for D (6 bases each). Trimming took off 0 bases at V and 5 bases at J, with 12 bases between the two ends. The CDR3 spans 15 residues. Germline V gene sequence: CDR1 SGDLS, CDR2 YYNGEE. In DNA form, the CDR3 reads TGTGCCAGCAGCGTAGGATCCGGGGGCGAAAACATTCAGTACTTC. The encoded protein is CASSVGSGGENIQYF.

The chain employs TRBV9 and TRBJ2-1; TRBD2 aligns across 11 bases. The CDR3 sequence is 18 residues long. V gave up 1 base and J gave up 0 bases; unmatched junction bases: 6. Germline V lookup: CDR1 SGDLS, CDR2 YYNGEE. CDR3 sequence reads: CASSVPLAGGDSYNEQFF. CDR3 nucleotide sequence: TGTGCCAGCAGCGTACCTTTAGCGGGAGGGGACTCCTACAATGAGCAGTTCTTC. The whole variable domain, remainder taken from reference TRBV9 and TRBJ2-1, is DSGVTQTPKHLITATGQRVTLRCSPRSGDLSVYWYQQSLDQGLQFLIQYYNGEERAKGNILERFSAQQFPDLHSELNLSSLELGDSALYFCASSVPLAGGDSYNEQFFGPGTRLTVL.

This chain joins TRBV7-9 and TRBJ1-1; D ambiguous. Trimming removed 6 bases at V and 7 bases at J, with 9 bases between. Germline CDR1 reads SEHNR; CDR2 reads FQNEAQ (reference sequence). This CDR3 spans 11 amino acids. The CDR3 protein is CASSPGDEAFF. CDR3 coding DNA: TGTGCCAGCAGTCCCGGGGATGAAGCTTTCTTT. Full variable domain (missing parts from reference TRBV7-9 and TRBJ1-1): DTGVSQNPRHKITKRGQNVTFRCDPISEHNRLYWYRQTLGQGPEFLTYFQNEAQLEKSRLLSDRFSAERPKGSFSTLEIQRTEQGDSAMYLCASSPGDEAFFGQGTRLTVV.

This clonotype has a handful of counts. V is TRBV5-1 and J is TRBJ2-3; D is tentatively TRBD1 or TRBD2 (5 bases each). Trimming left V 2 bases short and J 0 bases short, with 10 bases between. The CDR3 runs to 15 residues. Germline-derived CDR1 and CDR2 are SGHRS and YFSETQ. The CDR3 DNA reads TGCGCCAGCAGCTTTTGGGGCGGGAGCACAGATACGCAGTATTTT. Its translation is CASSFWGGSTDTQYF. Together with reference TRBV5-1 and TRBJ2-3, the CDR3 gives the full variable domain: KAGVTQTPRYLIKTRGQQVTLSCSPISGHRSVSWYQQTPGQGLQFLFEYFSETQRNKGNFPGRFSGRQFSNSRSEMNVSTLELGDSALYLCASSFWGGSTDTQYFGPGTRLTVL.

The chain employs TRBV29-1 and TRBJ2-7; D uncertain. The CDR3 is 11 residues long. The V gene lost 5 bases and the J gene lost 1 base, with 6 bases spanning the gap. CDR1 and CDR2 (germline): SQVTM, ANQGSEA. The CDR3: CSVLTSYEQYF. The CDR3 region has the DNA TGCAGCGTTCTGACATCCTACGAGCAGTACTTC.

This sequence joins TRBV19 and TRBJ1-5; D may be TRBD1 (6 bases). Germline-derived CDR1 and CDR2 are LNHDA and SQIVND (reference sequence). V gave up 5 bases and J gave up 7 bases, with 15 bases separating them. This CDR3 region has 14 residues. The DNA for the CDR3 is TGTGCCAGTAGTCCAGGACAGCCGACACAGCCCCAGCATTTT. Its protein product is CASSPGQPTQPQHF.

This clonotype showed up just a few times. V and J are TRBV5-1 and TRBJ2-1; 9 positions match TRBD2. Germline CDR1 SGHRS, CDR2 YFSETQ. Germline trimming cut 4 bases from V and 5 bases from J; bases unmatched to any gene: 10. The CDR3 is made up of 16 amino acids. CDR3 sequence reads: CASSPLAGSRDNEQFF. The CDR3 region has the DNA TGCGCCAGCAGCCCCCTAGCGGGGTCCCGGGACAATGAGCAGTTCTTC.

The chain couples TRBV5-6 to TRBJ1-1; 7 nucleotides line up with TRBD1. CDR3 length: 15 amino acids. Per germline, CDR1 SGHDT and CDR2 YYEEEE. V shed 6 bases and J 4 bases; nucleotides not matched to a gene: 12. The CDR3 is CASNPTGDVGTEAFF. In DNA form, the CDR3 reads TGTGCCAGCAATCCTACAGGGGATGTGGGCACTGAAGCTTTCTTT. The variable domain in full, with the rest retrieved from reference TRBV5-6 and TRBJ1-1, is DAGVTQSPTHLIKTRGQQVTLRCSPKSGHDTVSWYQQALGQGPQFIFQYYEEEERQRGNFPDRFSGHQFPNYSSELNVNALLLGDSALYLCASNPTGDVGTEAFFGQGTRLTVV.

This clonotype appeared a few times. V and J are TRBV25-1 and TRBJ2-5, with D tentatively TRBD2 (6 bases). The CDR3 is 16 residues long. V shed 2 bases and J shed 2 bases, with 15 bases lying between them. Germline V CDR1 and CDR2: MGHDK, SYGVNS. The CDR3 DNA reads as TGTGCCAGCAGTGAAGACCCCGGGGGAGTTCAAGAGACCCAGTACTTC. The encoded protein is CASSEDPGGVQETQYF.

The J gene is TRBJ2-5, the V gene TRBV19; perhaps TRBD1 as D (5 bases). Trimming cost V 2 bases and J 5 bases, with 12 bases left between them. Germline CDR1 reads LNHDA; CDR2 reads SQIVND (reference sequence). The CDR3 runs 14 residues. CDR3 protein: CASSISVSGETQYF. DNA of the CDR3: TGTGCCAGTAGTATATCGGTCTCAGGGGAGACCCAGTACTTC. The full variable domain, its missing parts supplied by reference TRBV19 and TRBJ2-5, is DGGITQSPKYLFRKEGQNVTLSCEQNLNHDAMYWYRQDPGQGLRLIYYSQIVNDFQKGDIAEGYSVSREKKESFPLTVTSAQKNPTAFYLCASSISVSGETQYFGPGTRLLVL.